This TCR beta chain was sequenced during a study of blood T cell repertoires in COVID-19. The overall study: The cDNA or gDNA used as material had been derived from T cells, B-cell-depleted T cells, or PBMCs.

Participants, about 18 to 90 years old, spanned fewer than 25 US areas. Allocation to cohorts depended on clinical history reported by the participants. The CDR3 consists of 16 residues. Trimming left V 0 bases short and J 3 bases short, with 12 bases between. Authors' methods: Amplification from reference gene primers served as the basis for estimated nucleated cell counts. Generated by immunoSEQ multiplex PCR, the TCRdb table keeps only in-frame clones and is missing some. V and J calls plus clone size are reproduced from that table; the DNA served to infer D and trimming. The table lists approximately 300,000 clones, 75% to 90% of them singletons.

The source of this sequence is a man between 60 and 75 years old who had recovered from COVID-19. The sequencing sample was made of PBMCs or T cells enriched from blood (not recorded which). The V call is TRBV23-1, the J call TRBJ2-1, with a tentative D call TRBD2 (5 bases). TRBV23-1 is treated as an ORF (open reading frame) with a function not yet certain. The CDR3 region has the DNA TGCGCCAGCAGTCAATCGGCGGGTCGGAGCTACAATGAGCAGTTCTTC. Its protein is CASSQSAGRSYNEQFF.